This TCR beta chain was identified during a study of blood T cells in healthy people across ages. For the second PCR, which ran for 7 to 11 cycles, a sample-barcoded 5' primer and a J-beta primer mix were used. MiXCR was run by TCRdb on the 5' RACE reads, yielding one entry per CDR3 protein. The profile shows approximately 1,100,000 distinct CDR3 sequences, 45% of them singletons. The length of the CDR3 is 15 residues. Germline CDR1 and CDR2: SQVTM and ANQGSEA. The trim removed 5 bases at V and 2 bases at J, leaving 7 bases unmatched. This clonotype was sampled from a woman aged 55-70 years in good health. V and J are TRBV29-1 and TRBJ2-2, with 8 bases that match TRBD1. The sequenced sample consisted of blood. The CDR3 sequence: CSVKTGGFNTGELFF. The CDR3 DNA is TGCAGCGTTAAAACAGGGGGATTTAACACCGGGGAGCTGTTTTTT.